Shown below are 11 T cell receptor beta chains from a single sample sequenced in a study of Graves' ophthalmopathy and Graves' hyperthyroidism. Transcripts of RNA were the source for amplifying TCR beta CDR3 regions. The workflow started with a first-round RT-PCR run with HTBI primers and then moved on to a second-round multiplex PCR. TCRdb re-derived calls from the multiplex PCR reads in MiXCR, one entry per CDR3 protein. The table records about 550,000 distinct CDR3 sequences, under 45% of them present only once. Sequencing was done on a sample of peripheral blood or thyroid tissue (not recorded which). The receptors stem from an adult man with Graves' hyperthyroidism.

This clonotype showed up just a few times. CDR3 region: CASSERVVAAYEQYF. As DNA, the CDR3 is TGTGCCAGCAGTGAAAGGGTTGTCGCTGCCTACGAGCAGTACTTC. This chain links TRBV6-1 with TRBJ2-7; D not resolved. V was trimmed by 2 bases and J by 2 bases, leaving 13 bases between them. The V gene's germline CDR1 is MNHNS and CDR2 SASEGT. This CDR3 is 15 amino acids long.

This clonotype was counted only a few times. The V call is TRBV6-5, the J call TRBJ1-6; 8 bases agree with TRBD1. This CDR3 has 17 amino acids. Losses at the gene ends were 4 bases for V and 1 base for J; bases not matched to a gene: 6. Germline V lookup: CDR1 MNHEY, CDR2 SVGAGI. CDR3 coding DNA: TGTGCCAGCAGTTCACCAGGGGGCGCGTCCTATAATTCACCCCTCCACTTT. Amino acids: CASSSPGGASYNSPLHF.

This clonotype was seen at least ten times. The chain has TRBV19 and TRBJ1-2, with no clear D. The length of the CDR3 is 13 residues. Germline V lookup: CDR1 LNHDA, CDR2 SQIVND (reference sequence). Deletions cut 8 bases from V and 2 bases from J, with 12 bases between. The CDR3 loop is CASRVAGNYGYTF. The DNA for the CDR3 is TGTGCCAGTCGGGTGGCGGGGAACTATGGCTACACCTTC.

Turning to this clonotype: An end of the junction does not agree with germline; a read error may underlie this. V and J are TRBV28 and TRBJ1-2; 8 bases map to TRBD1. The CDR3 extends over 15 amino acids. CDR1 MDHEN and CDR2 SYDVKM come from the germline V gene. The CDR3 bases are TGTGCCAGCAATTTAGAGGACAGGGCTAACTATGGCTACACCTTC. This gives the protein CASNLEDRANYGYTF.

This clonotype occurred once. The chain uses TRBV29-1 and TRBJ1-3; the D is unclear. The germline V and J ends were trimmed by 3 bases and 8 bases, with 17 bases remaining between them. The germline CDR1 and CDR2 sequences are SQVTM and ANQGSEA. CDR3 size: 14 residues. The CDR3: CSVDGTEDGYTIYF. The DNA for the CDR3 is TGCAGCGTTGATGGTACAGAAGATGGCTACACCATATATTTT.

This clonotype occurred many times. V is TRBV2 and J is TRBJ2-1, with D unclear. Germline CDR1 is SNHLY and CDR2 is FYNNEI. The ends were cut back, 2 bases at V and 14 bases at J, with 13 bases in the middle. The CDR3 is 12 residues long. CDR3 region: CASSEIDSREFF. CDR3 sequence (DNA): TGTGCCAGCAGTGAAATCGACTCCCGAGAGTTCTTC.

The V and J genes are TRBV7-6 and TRBJ2-2; 10 bases are shared with TRBD2. The germline V gene has CDR1 SGHVS and CDR2 FNYEAQ. V trimming: 5 bases; J trimming: 4 bases; junction bases outside the gene matches: 10. CDR3 length equals 17 residues. The CDR3 DNA reads TGTGCCAGCAGCAAAGTATCCGGGACTAGCGTCACCGGGGAGCTGTTTTTT. The encoded protein is CASSKVSGTSVTGELFF.

About this clonotype: A much larger clone differs by one base, so this may be a read error. This chain uses TRBV15 with TRBJ1-5; 8 nucleotides align to TRBD1. The V and J ends lost 4 bases and 5 bases, in that order; junction bases with no gene match: 7. From germline, CDR1 is LNHNV and CDR2 YYDKDF (reference sequence). The CDR3 extends over 15 amino acids. CDR3 DNA: TGTGCCACCAGCACCCGGGACAGGATAGATCAGCCCCAGCATTTT. It yields the protein CATSTRDRIDQPQHF.

This clonotype came up many times. The gene calls are TRBV14 and TRBJ2-7; 7 positions agree with TRBD2. Looked up from germline, CDR1 is SGHDN and CDR2 is FVKESK. The CDR3 has 14 amino acids. With V trimmed by 1 base and J by 2 bases, 2 bases remained unmatched. CDR3 residues: CASSQGGGAYEQYF. CDR3 in DNA: TGTGCCAGCAGCCAAGGGGGGGGAGCCTACGAGCAGTACTTC.

This clonotype was detected a few times. Mismatch with germline at one junction end may stem from a read error. The chain employs TRBV2 and TRBJ2-7; 13 bases align to TRBD2. This CDR3 has 15 amino acids. Looked up from germline, CDR1 is SNHLY and CDR2 is FYNNEI. The CDR3: CAGRPTSGRAYEQYF. CDR3 in DNA: TGTGCCGGCAGACCCACTAGCGGGAGGGCCTACGAGCAGTACTTC. Full variable domain (missing parts from reference TRBV2 and TRBJ2-7): EPEVTQTPSHQVTQMGQEVILRCVPISNHLYFYWYRQILGQKVEFLVSFYNNEISEKSEIFDDQFSVERPDGSNFTLKIRSTKLEDSAMYFCAGRPTSGRAYEQYFGPGTRLTVT.

The rearrangement joins TRBV5-1 to TRBJ2-5; D is unresolved. Between the trimmed V and J ends, which lost 1 base and 2 bases, there was a span of 6 bases. The CDR3 is 13 residues long. Germline CDR1 reads SGHRS; CDR2 reads YFSETQ. Written as DNA, the CDR3 is TGCGCCAGCAGCTTGATGACACAAGAGACCCAGTACTTC. It specifies CASSLMTQETQYF.